Listed below are T cell receptor beta chains from one sample, sequenced in a study of cytomegalovirus exposure and HLA in healthy donors. TCRdb's copy holds only in-frame clones and misses some; the assay was immunoSEQ multiplex PCR. Found here are 200,000 to 250,000 clones, approximately 80% of them singletons; the top ten hold around 1.5%. Specimen: PBMCs. The origin of the receptors is a girl aged 5 to 17 in good health and CMV-seronegative. The CDR3 runs from the conserved cysteine through the conserved F or W.

TRBJ2-1 | 16 | TRBV18 | CASSPPGGRLHNEQFF
TRBJ1-4 | 16 | TRBV7-9 | CASSLSGRGTNEKLFF
TRBJ2-3 | 15 | TRBV5-6 | CASSLLGTSTDTQYF
TRBJ1-1 | 17 | TRBV27 | CASSSISLGTANFEAFF
TRBJ1-1 | 14 | TRBV7-2 | CASSYTGGVPEAFF
TRBJ1-6 | 20 | TRBV13 | CASSLLAGKGASSYNSPLHF
TRBJ2-2 | 15 | TRBV27 | CASRTGTGGTGELFF
TRBJ2-4 | 19 | TRBV7-7 | CASSFRKLAGVEAKNIQYF
TRBJ1-2 | 17 | TRBV11-2 | CASSPNIPGTGNYGYTF
TRBJ2-1 | 16 | TRBV5-4 | CASSFELAGAASEQFF